This T cell receptor (beta chain) was sequenced in a study of blood T cell repertoires in COVID-19. There are 15 residues in the CDR3. Per germline, CDR1 SEHNR and CDR2 FQNEAQ (reference sequence). With 2 bases removed from V and 4 bases from J, the gap between germline ends came to 14 bases. Here immunoSEQ multiplex PCR was the method, and the copy in TCRdb shows in-frame clones only, minus some. The sample contains 200,000 or so clones, over 75% of which appear only once. This chain links TRBV7-9 with TRBJ1-1; D remains unclear. Sample: PBMCs or T cells enriched from blood (not recorded which). The clonotype comes from a woman under 40 who had been exposed to COVID-19. The CDR3 here is CASSLLTSGGTEAFF. In DNA form, the CDR3 reads TGTGCCAGCAGCTTATTGACGTCAGGAGGCACTGAAGCTTTCTTT.